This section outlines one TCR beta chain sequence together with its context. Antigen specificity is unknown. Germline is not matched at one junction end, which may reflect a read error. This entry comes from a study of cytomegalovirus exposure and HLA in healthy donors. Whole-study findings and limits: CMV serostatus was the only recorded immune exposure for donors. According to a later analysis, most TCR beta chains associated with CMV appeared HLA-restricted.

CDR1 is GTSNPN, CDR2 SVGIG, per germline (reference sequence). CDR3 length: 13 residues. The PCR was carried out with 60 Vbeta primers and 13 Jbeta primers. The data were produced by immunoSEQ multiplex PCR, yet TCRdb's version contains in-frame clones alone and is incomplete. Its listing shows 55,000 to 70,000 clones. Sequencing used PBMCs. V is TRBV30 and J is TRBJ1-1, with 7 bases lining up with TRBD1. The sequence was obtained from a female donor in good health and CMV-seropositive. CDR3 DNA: TGTGCCTGGAATTTCGGGTTCAGGGGGGAAGATTTCTTT. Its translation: CAWNFGFRGEDFF.